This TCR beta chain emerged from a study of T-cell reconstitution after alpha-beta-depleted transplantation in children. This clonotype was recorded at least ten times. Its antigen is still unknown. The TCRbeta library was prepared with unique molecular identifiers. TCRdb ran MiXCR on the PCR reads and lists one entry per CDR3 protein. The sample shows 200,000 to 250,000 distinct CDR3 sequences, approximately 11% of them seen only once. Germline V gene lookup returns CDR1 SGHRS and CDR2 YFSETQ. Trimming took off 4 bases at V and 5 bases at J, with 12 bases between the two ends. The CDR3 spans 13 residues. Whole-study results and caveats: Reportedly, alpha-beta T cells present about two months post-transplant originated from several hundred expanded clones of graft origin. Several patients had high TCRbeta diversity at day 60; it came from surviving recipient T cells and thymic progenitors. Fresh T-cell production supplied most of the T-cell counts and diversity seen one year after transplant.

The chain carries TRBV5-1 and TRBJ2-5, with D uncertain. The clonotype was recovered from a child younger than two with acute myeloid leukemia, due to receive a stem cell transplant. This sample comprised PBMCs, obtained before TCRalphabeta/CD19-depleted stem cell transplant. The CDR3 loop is CASSVLGRETQYF. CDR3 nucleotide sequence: TGCGCCAGCAGCGTCCTGGGAAGGGAGACCCAGTACTTC. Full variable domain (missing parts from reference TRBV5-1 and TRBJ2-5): KAGVTQTPRYLIKTRGQQVTLSCSPISGHRSVSWYQQTPGQGLQFLFEYFSETQRNKGNFPGRFSGRQFSNSRSEMNVSTLELGDSALYLCASSVLGRETQYFGPGTRLLVL.